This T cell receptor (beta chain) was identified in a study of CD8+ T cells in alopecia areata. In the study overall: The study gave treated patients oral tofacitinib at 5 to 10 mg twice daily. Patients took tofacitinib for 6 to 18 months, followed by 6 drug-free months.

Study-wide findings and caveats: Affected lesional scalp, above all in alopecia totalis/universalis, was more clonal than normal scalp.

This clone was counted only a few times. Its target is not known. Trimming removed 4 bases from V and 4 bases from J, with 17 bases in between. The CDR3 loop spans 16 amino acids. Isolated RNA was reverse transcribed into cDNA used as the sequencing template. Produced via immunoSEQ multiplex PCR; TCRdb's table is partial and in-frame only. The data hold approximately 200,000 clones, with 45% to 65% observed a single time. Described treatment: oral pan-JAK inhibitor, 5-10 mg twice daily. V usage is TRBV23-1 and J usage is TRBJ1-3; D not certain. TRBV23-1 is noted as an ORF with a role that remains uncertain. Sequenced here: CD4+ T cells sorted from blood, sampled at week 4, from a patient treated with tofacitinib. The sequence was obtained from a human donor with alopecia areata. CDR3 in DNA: TGCGCCAGCAGTCTACTGGCCCCGCCTAAGGGAAACACCATATATTTT. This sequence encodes CASSLLAPPKGNTIYF.